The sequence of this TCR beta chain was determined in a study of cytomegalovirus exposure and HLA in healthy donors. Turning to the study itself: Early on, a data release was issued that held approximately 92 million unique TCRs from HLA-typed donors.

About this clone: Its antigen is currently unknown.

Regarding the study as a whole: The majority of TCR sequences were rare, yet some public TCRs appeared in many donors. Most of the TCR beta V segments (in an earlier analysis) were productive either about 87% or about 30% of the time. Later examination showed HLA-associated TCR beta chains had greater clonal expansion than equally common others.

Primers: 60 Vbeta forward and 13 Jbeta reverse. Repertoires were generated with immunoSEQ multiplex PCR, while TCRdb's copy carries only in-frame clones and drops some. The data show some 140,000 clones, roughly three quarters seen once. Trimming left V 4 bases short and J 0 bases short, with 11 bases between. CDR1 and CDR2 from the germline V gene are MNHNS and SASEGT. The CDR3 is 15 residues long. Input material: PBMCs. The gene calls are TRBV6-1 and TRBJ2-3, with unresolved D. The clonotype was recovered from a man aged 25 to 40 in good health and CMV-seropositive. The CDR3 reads CASSVIALSTDTQYF. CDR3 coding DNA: TGTGCCAGCAGTGTAATAGCCCTGAGCACAGATACGCAGTATTTT.